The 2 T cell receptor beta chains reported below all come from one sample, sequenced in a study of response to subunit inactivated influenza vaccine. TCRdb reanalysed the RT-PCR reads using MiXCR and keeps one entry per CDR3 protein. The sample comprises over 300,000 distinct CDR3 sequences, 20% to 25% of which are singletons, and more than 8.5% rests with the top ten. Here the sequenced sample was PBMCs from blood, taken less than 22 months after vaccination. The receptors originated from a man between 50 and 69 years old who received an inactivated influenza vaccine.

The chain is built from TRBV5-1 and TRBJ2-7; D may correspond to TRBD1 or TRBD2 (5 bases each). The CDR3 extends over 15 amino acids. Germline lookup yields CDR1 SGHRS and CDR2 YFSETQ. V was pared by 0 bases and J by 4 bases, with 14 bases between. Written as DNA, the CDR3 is TGCGCCAGCAGCTTGGAGGGGACGAGCCCTTACGAGCAGTACTTC. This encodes CASSLEGTSPYEQYF.

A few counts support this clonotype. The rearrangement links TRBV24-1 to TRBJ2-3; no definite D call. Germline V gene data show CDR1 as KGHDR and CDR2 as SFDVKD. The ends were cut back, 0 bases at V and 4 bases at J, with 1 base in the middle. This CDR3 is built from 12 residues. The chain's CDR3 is CATSDLPDTQYF. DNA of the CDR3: TGTGCCACCAGTGATTTGCCAGATACGCAGTATTTT.